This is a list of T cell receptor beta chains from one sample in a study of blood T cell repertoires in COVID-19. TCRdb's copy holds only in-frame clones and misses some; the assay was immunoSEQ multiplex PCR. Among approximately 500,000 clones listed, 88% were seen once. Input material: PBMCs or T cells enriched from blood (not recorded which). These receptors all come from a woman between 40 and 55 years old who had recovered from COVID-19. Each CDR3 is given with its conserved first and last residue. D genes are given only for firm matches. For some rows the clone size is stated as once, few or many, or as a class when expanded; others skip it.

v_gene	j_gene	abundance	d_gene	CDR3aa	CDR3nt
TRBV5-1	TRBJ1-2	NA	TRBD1	CASSLPGGASYGYTF	TGCGCCAGCAGCTTGCCAGGGGGCGCGAGCTATGGCTACACCTTC
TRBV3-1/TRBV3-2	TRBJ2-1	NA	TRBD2	CASRDTSVAEQFF	TGTGCCAGCAGGGATACTAGCGTCGCTGAGCAGTTCTTC
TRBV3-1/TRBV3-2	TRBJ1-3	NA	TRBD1	CASSLPGGDGNTIYF	TGTGCCAGCAGCCTCCCAGGGGGAGATGGAAACACCATATATTTT
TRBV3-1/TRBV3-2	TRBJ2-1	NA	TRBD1	CASQGTGWNEQFF	TGTGCCAGCCAAGGGACAGGGTGGAATGAGCAGTTCTTC
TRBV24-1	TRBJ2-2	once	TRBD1	CATSDFQGARRNTGELFF	TGTGCCACCAGTGATTTTCAGGGGGCGAGGAGGAACACCGGGGAGCTGTTTTTT
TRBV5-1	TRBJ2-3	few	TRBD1	CASSLGTETDTQYF	TGCGCCAGCAGCCTCGGGACAGAGACAGATACGCAGTATTTT
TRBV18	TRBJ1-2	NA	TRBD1	CASSPSIQTDRAGGYTF	TGTGCCAGCTCACCGAGTATCCAAACGGACAGGGCTGGGGGCTACACCTTC
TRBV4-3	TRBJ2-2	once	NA	CASSQVALADNTGELFF	TGCGCCAGCAGCCAAGTGGCCCTAGCCGATAACACCGGGGAGCTGTTTTTT
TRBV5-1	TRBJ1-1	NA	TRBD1	CASSLGNRGLYEAFF	TGCGCCAGCAGCTTGGGGAACAGGGGGCTATACGAAGCTTTCTTT
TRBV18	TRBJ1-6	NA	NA	CASSPSGSSYNSPLHF	TGTGCCAGCTCCCCTTCTGGGAGCTCCTATAATTCACCCCTCCACTTT
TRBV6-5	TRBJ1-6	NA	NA	CASSYFRESSPLHF	TGTGCCAGCAGTTACTTCAGGGAATCCTCACCCCTCCACTTT
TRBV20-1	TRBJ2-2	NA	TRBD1	CSASMDRGIGELFF	TGCAGTGCTAGTATGGACAGGGGGATCGGGGAGCTGTTTTTT
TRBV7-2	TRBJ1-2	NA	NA	CASSPFQSNYGYTF	TGTGCCAGCAGCCCCTTCCAGTCTAACTATGGCTACACCTTC
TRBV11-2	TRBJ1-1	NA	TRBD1	CASSSSPDRAGLDTEAFF	TGTGCCAGCAGCTCATCTCCCGACAGGGCGGGGTTGGACACTGAAGCTTTCTTT
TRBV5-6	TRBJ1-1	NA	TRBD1	CASSLFQGGTEAFF	TGTGCCAGCAGCTTGTTCCAGGGGGGAACTGAAGCTTTCTTT
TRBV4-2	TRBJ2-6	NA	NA	CASSQDTSLRIWWPGANVLTF	TGTGCCAGCAGCCAAGATACCTCCCTCAGGATTTGGTGGCCTGGGGCCAACGTCCTGACTTTC
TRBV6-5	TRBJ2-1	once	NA	CASSRDTSGHNEQFF	TGTGCCAGCAGCCGGGACACGTCGGGTCACAATGAGCAGTTCTTC
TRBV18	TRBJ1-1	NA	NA	CASSQQGEGTEAFF	TGTGCCAGCTCACAACAGGGAGAGGGCACTGAAGCTTTCTTT
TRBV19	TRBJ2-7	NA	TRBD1	CASSKSGQGETYEQYF	TGTGCCAGTAGTAAGTCGGGACAGGGGGAAACCTACGAGCAGTACTTC
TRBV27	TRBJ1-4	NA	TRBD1	CASRNRGTNEKLFF	TGTGCCAGCAGGAACAGGGGAACTAATGAAAAACTGTTTTTT
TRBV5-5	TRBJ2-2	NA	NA	CASSLLSSGYNTGELFF	TGTGCCAGCAGCCTTCTTAGCAGCGGGTACAACACCGGGGAGCTGTTTTTT
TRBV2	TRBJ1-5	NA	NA	CASSGSFINQPQHF	TGTGCCAGTTCGGGTTCCTTTATCAATCAGCCCCAGCATTTT
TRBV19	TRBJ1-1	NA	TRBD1	CASTPDRGPEAFF	TGTGCCAGTACCCCGGACAGGGGACCTGAAGCTTTCTTT
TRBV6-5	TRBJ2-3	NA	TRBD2	CASSPIAGGTDTQYF	TGTGCCAGCAGTCCAATAGCGGGAGGCACAGATACGCAGTATTTT
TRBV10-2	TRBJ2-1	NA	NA	CASSEAGHSGEQFF	TGCGCCAGCAGTGAGGCTGGACACAGCGGGGAGCAGTTCTTC
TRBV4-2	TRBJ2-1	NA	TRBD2	CASSQAPAGGRNEQFF	TGTGCCAGCAGCCAAGCCCCAGCGGGAGGGAGAAATGAGCAGTTCTTC
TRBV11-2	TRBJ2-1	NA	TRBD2	CASSPVGSGSHEQFF	TGTGCCAGCAGCCCAGTCGGTAGCGGGAGCCATGAGCAGTTCTTC
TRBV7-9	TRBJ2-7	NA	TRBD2	CASSSRTSYTYEQYF	TGTGCCAGCAGCTCCCGGACTAGTTACACCTACGAGCAGTACTTC
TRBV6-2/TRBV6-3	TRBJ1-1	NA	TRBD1	CASSPSPWTGNTEAFF	TGTGCCAGCAGTCCCTCACCCTGGACAGGGAACACTGAAGCTTTCTTT
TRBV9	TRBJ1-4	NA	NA	CASSPGAGTNEKLFF	TGTGCCAGCAGCCCAGGGGCAGGGACTAATGAAAAACTGTTTTTT
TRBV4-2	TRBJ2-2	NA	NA	CASSQDPGGRVAGELFF	TGTGCCAGCAGCCAAGATCCAGGGGGGCGTGTGGCCGGGGAGCTGTTTTTT
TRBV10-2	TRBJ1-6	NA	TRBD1	CASSPGQGGNSPLHF	TGCGCCAGCAGTCCGGGACAGGGTGGTAATTCACCCCTCCACTTT
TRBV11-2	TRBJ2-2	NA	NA	CASSLIRISSTGELFF	TGTGCCAGCAGCTTAATTCGAATTTCGAGCACCGGGGAGCTGTTTTTT
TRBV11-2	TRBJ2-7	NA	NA	CASSLATDSSLEQYF	TGTGCCAGCAGCTTAGCTACGGACAGTTCCCTCGAGCAGTACTTC
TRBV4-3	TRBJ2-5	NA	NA	CASSQDFHETQYF	TGCGCCAGCAGCCAAGATTTCCATGAGACCCAGTACTTC
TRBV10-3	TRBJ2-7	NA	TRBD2	CATNSGRTYEQYF	TGTGCCACCAATAGCGGGAGAACCTACGAGCAGTACTTC
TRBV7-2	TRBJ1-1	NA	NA	CASSFRRENTEAFF	TGTGCCAGCAGCTTTCGCCGGGAGAACACTGAAGCTTTCTTT
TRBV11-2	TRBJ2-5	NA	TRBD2	CASSLGAGAGETQYF	TGTGCCAGCAGCTTAGGCGCGGGAGCGGGAGAGACCCAGTACTTC
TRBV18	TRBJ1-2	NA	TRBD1	CASSPRDRGLSNYGYTF	TGTGCCAGCTCACCCCGGGACAGGGGATTATCTAACTATGGCTACACCTTC
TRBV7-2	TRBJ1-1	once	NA	CASSSQGWDTEAFF	TGTGCCAGCAGCTCACAGGGTTGGGACACTGAAGCTTTCTTT
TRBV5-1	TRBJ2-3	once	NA	CASSLVGAPTDTQYF	TGCGCCAGCAGCTTGGTGGGGGCTCCCACAGATACGCAGTATTTT
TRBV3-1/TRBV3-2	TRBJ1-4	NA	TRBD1	CASSHQTGIREKLFF	TGTGCCAGCAGCCACCAGACAGGGATTAGGGAAAAACTGTTTTTT
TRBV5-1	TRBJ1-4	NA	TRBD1	CASRLNSGGFEKLFF	TGCGCCAGCCGTCTAAATTCAGGGGGCTTTGAAAAACTGTTTTTT
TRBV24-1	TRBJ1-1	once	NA	CATSDTGSEAFF	TGTGCCACCAGTGATACAGGGTCTGAAGCTTTCTTT
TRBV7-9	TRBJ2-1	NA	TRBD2	CASSYRTSGTYNEQFF	TGTGCCAGCAGCTATAGGACTAGCGGCACCTACAATGAGCAGTTCTTC